This note documents a single T cell receptor beta chain sequence. Germline and junction disagree at one end, which may indicate a read error. This specimen belongs to a study of kidney transplant recipient with SARS-CoV-2 infection. In TCRdb, the reads were re-called with MiXCR into one record per CDR3 protein. Of fewer than 250,000 distinct CDR3 sequences listed, more than 25% are singletons. CDR3 length: 17 amino acids. Per germline, CDR1 SGHTA and CDR2 FQGNSA. The chain has TRBV7-2 and TRBJ2-1; 10 bases fit TRBD2. This receptor was obtained from a young adult male patient who had COVID-19 and was a kidney transplant recipient. The graft donor may be the source of some T cells. The sequencing here drew on a blood sample, taken at baseline and on roughly day 110 from a kidney transplant recipient. CDR3 amino acids: CAGSPHDTAGGQSEQFF. In DNA, the CDR3 is TGTGCCGGCAGCCCACACGACACAGCGGGAGGGCAAAGTGAGCAGTTCTTC.